These 30 T cell receptor beta chains originate from one sample sequenced in a study of T cells in Graves' hyperthyroidism and ophthalmopathy. Amplification targeted TCR beta CDR3 regions from RNA transcripts. With the HTBI primer set, the TCR CDR3 went through a first round of RT-PCR. One entry per CDR3 protein, called by TCRdb with MiXCR from the multiplex PCR reads. The sample carries under 450,000 distinct CDR3 sequences, approximately 15% recorded once. The sequenced material came from blood. All receptors derive from a woman aged 18-29 years with Graves' hyperthyroidism.

This clonotype was counted many times. For the CDR3, the DNA is TGCAGTGCTAGAGTTAGCGGGAACAATGAGCAGTTCTTC. Translated, it gives CSARVSGNNEQFF. V usage is TRBV20-1 and J usage is TRBJ2-1; 8 nucleotides align to TRBD2. CDR1 and CDR2 from the germline V gene are DFQATT and SNEGSKA (reference sequence). The CDR3 spans 13 residues. With V trimmed by 1 base and J by 5 bases, 1 base remained unmatched.

This clonotype has ten or more counts. The chain is built from TRBV18 and TRBJ2-5; no reliable D call. The CDR3 totals 12 residues. V shed 2 bases and J shed 3 bases, with 4 bases lying between them. Germline V gene data show CDR1 as KGHSH and CDR2 as LQKENI. The CDR3: CASSPREETQYF. The CDR3 region has the DNA TGTGCCAGCTCACCAAGGGAAGAGACCCAGTACTTC.

CDR3 sequence (DNA): TGCAGTGCTAGAGTGGAGGGTTACGAGCAGTACTTC. Its protein is CSARVEGYEQYF. The chain uses TRBV20-1 and TRBJ2-7; possible D gene TRBD2, 6 bases. CDR3 length: 12 residues. Germline CDR1 DFQATT, CDR2 SNEGSKA (reference sequence). Trimming left V 1 base short and J 4 bases short, with 8 bases between.

This clonotype appeared many times. The chain links TRBV20-1 to TRBJ1-1; D unclear. Trimming left V 4 bases short and J 0 bases short, with 9 bases between. This CDR3 is built from 13 residues. The germline gives CDR1 DFQATT, CDR2 SNEGSKA (reference sequence). This CDR3 reads CSAIGLMNTEAFF. In DNA, the CDR3 is TGCAGTGCTATAGGACTGATGAACACTGAAGCTTTCTTT.

The table lists this clonotype with many counts. The chain joins TRBV12-3 or TRBV12-4 to TRBJ2-1; 10 bases are a match to TRBD2. The CDR3 is made up of 14 amino acids. V shed 6 bases, J shed 9 bases, and the junction held 8 bases outside the gene matches. CDR3 nucleotide sequence: TGTGCCAGCAGGGGGGCTAGCGGGAGTTTTGAGCAGTTCTTC. Translated, it gives CASRGASGSFEQFF.

In this sample, this clonotype turned up many times. The chain carries TRBV5-1 and TRBJ1-5; D remains unclear. The V and J ends lost 0 bases and 0 bases respectively, with 7 bases between them. The CDR3 is 15 amino acids. Germline V gene lookup returns CDR1 SGHRS and CDR2 YFSETQ. The CDR3 spells CASSLAGNSNQPQHF. CDR3 nucleotide sequence: TGCGCCAGCAGCTTGGCCGGTAATAGCAATCAGCCCCAGCATTTT.

This clonotype was picked up many times. The V call is TRBV18, the J call TRBJ2-7; 7 bases match TRBD1. CDR3 size: 15 residues. Germline V CDR1 and CDR2: KGHSH, LQKENI. The junction had 9 bases not matched to a gene; V was cut back by 2 bases and J by 5 bases. CDR3 protein: CASSPKRGQLNEQYF. CDR3 sequence (DNA): TGTGCCAGCTCACCAAAGAGGGGGCAGTTGAACGAGCAGTACTTC.

This clonotype was observed many times. The J gene is TRBJ2-5, the V gene TRBV20-1, with 9 bases that match TRBD1. The ends lost 6 bases at V and 7 bases at J; junction bases unmatched: 6. The germline CDR1 and CDR2 sequences are DFQATT and SNEGSKA (reference sequence). The CDR3 length is 12 residues. CDR3 loop: CSAPRQGGTQYF. CDR3 nucleotides: TGCAGTGCCCCGCGACAGGGGGGGACCCAGTACTTC.

This clonotype was observed once. V gene TRBV5-1 combines with J gene TRBJ1-4, with a tentative D call TRBD1 (5 bases). The CDR3 has 14 residues. Germline CDR1 and CDR2: SGHRS and YFSETQ. The V and J ends lost 7 bases and 4 bases respectively, with 14 bases between them. CDR3 region: CASRIGAYNEKLFF. In DNA form, the CDR3 reads TGCGCCAGCCGCATAGGGGCCTATAATGAAAAACTGTTTTTT.

This clonotype was picked up many times. V usage is TRBV7-3 and J usage is TRBJ2-3; possibly TRBD2 for D (7 bases). The CDR3 contains 16 residues. Germline CDR1 SGHTA, CDR2 FQGTGA. Trimming left V 1 base short and J 4 bases short, with 15 bases between. DNA of the CDR3: TGTGCCAGCAGCTTAAGGGGGGGGGCCCCTCCAGATACGCAGTATTTT. This gives the protein CASSLRGGAPPDTQYF.

This clonotype was found many times. This sequence joins TRBV18 and TRBJ2-4; TRBD1 might be the D (6 bases). The CDR3 length is 15 residues. V was pared by 4 bases and J by 0 bases, with 10 bases between. CDR1 is KGHSH, CDR2 LQKENI, per germline. The CDR3 protein is CASSLQGSAKNIQYF. For the CDR3, the DNA is TGTGCCAGCTCACTTCAGGGGTCAGCCAAAAACATTCAGTACTTC.

This clonotype was seen a handful of times. The V gene is TRBV28, the J gene TRBJ2-5; D not certain. The germline gives CDR1 MDHEN, CDR2 SYDVKM. CDR3 length: 14 residues. Trimming cost V 3 bases and J 5 bases, with 13 bases left between them. The DNA of the CDR3 is TGTGCCAGCAGTTTTACGGCCCGAGTGGAGACCCAGTACTTC. Amino acid sequence: CASSFTARVETQYF.

In this sample, this clonotype turned up many times. The chain uses TRBV12-3 or TRBV12-4 and TRBJ1-4; D unresolved. The CDR3 extends over 17 amino acids. Trimming removed 5 bases at V and 4 bases at J, with 20 bases between. This CDR3 reads CASSISLTGYLNEKLFF. In DNA form, the CDR3 reads TGTGCCAGCAGTATTTCTCTAACGGGATACCTTAATGAAAAACTGTTTTTT.

This clonotype was picked up many times. The chain employs TRBV12-3 or TRBV12-4 and TRBJ2-7; no definite D call. The CDR3 contains 12 residues. With 3 bases removed from V and 2 bases from J, the gap between germline ends came to 5 bases. The DNA of the CDR3 is TGTGCCAGCAGTTTTTCCACCTACGAGCAGTACTTC. Protein product: CASSFSTYEQYF.

This clonotype has only a few counts. CDR3 residues: CASSQGISHYEQYF. CDR3 DNA: TGCGCCAGCAGCCAGGGCATTTCGCACTACGAGCAGTACTTC. The chain uses TRBV4-1 and TRBJ2-7; D is ambiguous. Germline values: CDR1 MGHRA, CDR2 YSYEKL. Trimming removed 3 bases from V and 3 bases from J, with 12 bases in between. The CDR3 length is 14 residues.

At least ten counts were recorded for this clonotype. The chain recombines TRBV28 with TRBJ2-7; D gene ambiguous. CDR3 length: 12 residues. The germline V gene encodes CDR1 MDHEN and CDR2 SYDVKM. Trimming left V 8 bases short and J 7 bases short, with 15 bases between. As DNA, the CDR3 is TGTGCCAGCGGAAAGACTTTCCGAGAGCAGTACTTC. Its translation: CASGKTFREQYF.

This clonotype was counted many times. CDR3 nucleotide sequence: TGTGCCAGCAGCAGGGACGAAACGAACACTGAAGCTTTCTTT. This sequence encodes CASSRDETNTEAFF. The V and J genes are TRBV7-9 and TRBJ1-1; D perhaps matches TRBD1 (5 bases). Germline lookup yields CDR1 SEHNR and CDR2 FQNEAQ (reference sequence). The germline V and J ends were trimmed by 5 bases and 1 base, with 11 bases remaining between them. This CDR3 comprises 14 residues.

This chain joins TRBV19 and TRBJ1-6; 8 bases align to TRBD1. Germline CDR1 and CDR2: LNHDA and SQIVND (reference sequence). The J segment lost 0 bases and the V segment lost 4 bases, leaving 5 bases of the junction unmatched. The CDR3 sequence is 17 residues long. The CDR3 coding sequence is TGTGCCAGTAGTAGGGACAGGTCAGCCTCCTATAATTCACCCCTCCACTTT. It yields the protein CASSRDRSASYNSPLHF.

This clonotype was observed at least ten times. The chain is built from TRBV9 and TRBJ2-7; 9 nucleotides agree with TRBD1. The germline gives CDR1 SGDLS, CDR2 YYNGEE. This CDR3 has 15 amino acids. Losses at the gene ends were 2 bases for V and 2 bases for J; bases not matched to a gene: 5. CDR3 residues: CASSVRDRVPYEQYF. CDR3 nucleotides: TGTGCCAGCAGCGTCCGGGACAGGGTTCCCTACGAGCAGTACTTC.

This clonotype was counted many times. CDR3 DNA: TGCAGTGCTAGAGATCGGGGTTCACCCCTCCACTTT. Residues: CSARDRGSPLHF. J is TRBJ1-6 and V is TRBV20-1, with D unclear. The V gene lost 0 bases and the J gene lost 9 bases, with 6 bases spanning the gap. Germline V gene sequence: CDR1 DFQATT, CDR2 SNEGSKA (reference sequence). This CDR3 spans 12 amino acids.

This clonotype was found many times. The chain recombines TRBV18 with TRBJ2-1, with 8 bases identical to TRBD2. V was clipped by 4 bases and J by 6 bases; unmatched bases: 11. This CDR3 comprises 16 residues. Germline CDR1 KGHSH, CDR2 LQKENI. The CDR3 sequence: CASSQVRSGRINEQFF. In DNA form, the CDR3 reads TGTGCCAGCTCACAGGTTCGGAGCGGGAGAATCAATGAGCAGTTCTTC.

The rearrangement uses TRBV27 and TRBJ1-5, with D perhaps matching TRBD1 (6 bases). The germline V gene encodes CDR1 MNHEY and CDR2 SMNVEV (reference sequence). The V end lost 6 bases, the J end lost 0 bases, and 15 bases lay between the germline ends. The CDR3 sequence is 16 residues long. This chain's CDR3 is CASRPVGGGSNQPQHF. Written as DNA, the CDR3 is TGTGCCAGCAGACCCGTTGGGGGCGGTAGCAATCAGCCCCAGCATTTT.

A note on this clonotype: A much larger clone lies a single base off, so this may be a read error. This rearrangement joins TRBV2 to TRBJ1-2; a possible D gene is TRBD1 (6 bases). The CDR3 is made up of 12 amino acids. Trimming left V 9 bases short and J 7 bases short, with 15 bases between. Looked up from germline, CDR1 is SNHLY and CDR2 is FYNNEI. As DNA, the CDR3 is TGTGCCAGGGCTTCAGGGGTCTCTGGCTACACCTTC. Translating it yields CARASGVSGYTF.

This clonotype was seen at least ten times. This chain links TRBV7-8 with TRBJ1-5, with D perhaps matching TRBD1 (6 bases). Deletions cut 5 bases from V and 7 bases from J, with 12 bases between. The CDR3 consists of 13 residues. Germline values: CDR1 SGHVS, CDR2 FQNEAQ. The CDR3 nucleotides are TGTGCCAGCAGCCCAAACAGGGTCCAGCCCCAGCATTTT. Translation: CASSPNRVQPQHF.

This clonotype occurred many times. The rearrangement joins TRBV12-3 or TRBV12-4 to TRBJ1-5, with 7 nucleotides matching TRBD1. Trimming at V came to 7 bases and at J to 1 base, leaving 10 bases not matched to a gene. CDR3 length equals 16 residues. CDR3 bases: TGTGCCAGCACCTCGGGACAGTCTGAAAGCAATCAGCCCCAGCATTTT. This sequence encodes CASTSGQSESNQPQHF.

The gene calls are TRBV7-9 and TRBJ2-1; 10 bases map to TRBD2. The CDR3 spans 17 residues. Germline assignment: CDR1 SEHNR and CDR2 FQNEAQ (reference sequence). After removal of 0 bases from V and 9 bases from J, the junction contained 11 bases not matched to a gene. In DNA form, the CDR3 reads TGTGCCAGCAGCTTAGCGGCTGGGGTAGCGGGGGGAACTGAGCAGTTCTTC. It codes for CASSLAAGVAGGTEQFF.

This CDR3 reads CASSISGSSVNEQFF. CDR3 DNA sequence: TGTGCCAGCAGTATCTCGGGATCGAGCGTCAATGAGCAGTTCTTC. The rearrangement links TRBV27 to TRBJ2-1, with D tentatively TRBD2 (5 bases). Germline V lookup: CDR1 MNHEY, CDR2 SMNVEV (reference sequence). This CDR3 has 15 residues. V gave up 5 bases and J gave up 6 bases, with 17 bases separating them.

This clonotype came up a few times. This sequence joins TRBV5-5 and TRBJ2-2, with TRBD1 matching over 12 bases. The ends lost 1 base at V and 7 bases at J; junction bases unmatched: 8. Germline V gene lookup returns CDR1 SGHKS and CDR2 YYEKEE (reference sequence). This CDR3 spans 17 amino acids. As DNA, the CDR3 is TGTGCCAGCAGCTTGAGCCGGGACAGGGGGCCTGGCGGGGAGCTGTTTTTT. Protein sequence: CASSLSRDRGPGGELFF.

To note about this clonotype: One base away lies a much larger clone, so this may be a sequencing read error. The chain has TRBV18 and TRBJ2-7; 7 bases align to TRBD2. This CDR3 spans 14 amino acids. CDR1 and CDR2 from the germline V gene are KGHSH and LQKENI. CDR3 nucleotides: TGTGCCGGCTCAACCGGGGGAGGGACCTACGAGCAGTACTTC. Its protein is CAGSTGGGTYEQYF.

This clonotype was counted ten times or more. CDR3 in DNA: TGTGCCAGCAGTCCTACTGGGGTCCTGACCTACAATGAGCAGTTCTTC. Protein sequence: CASSPTGVLTYNEQFF. The genes are TRBV6-2 or TRBV6-3 and TRBJ2-1; the D is unclear. Germline CDR1 MNHEY, CDR2 SVGEGT. V dropped 5 bases and J dropped 2 bases, with 16 bases sitting between them. The CDR3 extends over 16 amino acids.